The clone carrying this TCR beta chain was seen a handful of times. Its antigen remains unidentified. This CDR3 is 16 amino acids long. The germline V gene has CDR1 SGHTA and CDR2 FQGNSA. V gave up 1 base and J gave up 1 base, with 13 bases separating them. Repertoires were generated with immunoSEQ multiplex PCR, while TCRdb's copy carries only in-frame clones and drops some. The sample includes some 70,000 clones, around 80% of them seen just once. This specimen belongs to a study of T cell responses to AZD1222 COVID-19 vaccine. Study findings and constraints: Sampling that yielded the repertoires occurred only after the peak T cell response. Unmutated variant regions are reportedly targeted by nearly half of spike-specific TCRs. Donor demographics were predominantly white British with a female majority; clonal diversity may be underestimated. Spike-specific TCR depth and breadth grew after two AZD1222 doses.

V usage is TRBV7-2 and J usage is TRBJ1-1, with D tentatively TRBD1 (6 bases). This receptor was obtained from an adult who received the AZD1222 COVID-19 vaccine. Sequencing was performed on peripheral blood, taken 28 days after the second AZD1222 dose. This CDR3 is CASSLDPGAANTEAFF. CDR3 nucleotides: TGTGCCAGCAGCTTAGACCCGGGGGCGGCGAACACTGAAGCTTTCTTT.